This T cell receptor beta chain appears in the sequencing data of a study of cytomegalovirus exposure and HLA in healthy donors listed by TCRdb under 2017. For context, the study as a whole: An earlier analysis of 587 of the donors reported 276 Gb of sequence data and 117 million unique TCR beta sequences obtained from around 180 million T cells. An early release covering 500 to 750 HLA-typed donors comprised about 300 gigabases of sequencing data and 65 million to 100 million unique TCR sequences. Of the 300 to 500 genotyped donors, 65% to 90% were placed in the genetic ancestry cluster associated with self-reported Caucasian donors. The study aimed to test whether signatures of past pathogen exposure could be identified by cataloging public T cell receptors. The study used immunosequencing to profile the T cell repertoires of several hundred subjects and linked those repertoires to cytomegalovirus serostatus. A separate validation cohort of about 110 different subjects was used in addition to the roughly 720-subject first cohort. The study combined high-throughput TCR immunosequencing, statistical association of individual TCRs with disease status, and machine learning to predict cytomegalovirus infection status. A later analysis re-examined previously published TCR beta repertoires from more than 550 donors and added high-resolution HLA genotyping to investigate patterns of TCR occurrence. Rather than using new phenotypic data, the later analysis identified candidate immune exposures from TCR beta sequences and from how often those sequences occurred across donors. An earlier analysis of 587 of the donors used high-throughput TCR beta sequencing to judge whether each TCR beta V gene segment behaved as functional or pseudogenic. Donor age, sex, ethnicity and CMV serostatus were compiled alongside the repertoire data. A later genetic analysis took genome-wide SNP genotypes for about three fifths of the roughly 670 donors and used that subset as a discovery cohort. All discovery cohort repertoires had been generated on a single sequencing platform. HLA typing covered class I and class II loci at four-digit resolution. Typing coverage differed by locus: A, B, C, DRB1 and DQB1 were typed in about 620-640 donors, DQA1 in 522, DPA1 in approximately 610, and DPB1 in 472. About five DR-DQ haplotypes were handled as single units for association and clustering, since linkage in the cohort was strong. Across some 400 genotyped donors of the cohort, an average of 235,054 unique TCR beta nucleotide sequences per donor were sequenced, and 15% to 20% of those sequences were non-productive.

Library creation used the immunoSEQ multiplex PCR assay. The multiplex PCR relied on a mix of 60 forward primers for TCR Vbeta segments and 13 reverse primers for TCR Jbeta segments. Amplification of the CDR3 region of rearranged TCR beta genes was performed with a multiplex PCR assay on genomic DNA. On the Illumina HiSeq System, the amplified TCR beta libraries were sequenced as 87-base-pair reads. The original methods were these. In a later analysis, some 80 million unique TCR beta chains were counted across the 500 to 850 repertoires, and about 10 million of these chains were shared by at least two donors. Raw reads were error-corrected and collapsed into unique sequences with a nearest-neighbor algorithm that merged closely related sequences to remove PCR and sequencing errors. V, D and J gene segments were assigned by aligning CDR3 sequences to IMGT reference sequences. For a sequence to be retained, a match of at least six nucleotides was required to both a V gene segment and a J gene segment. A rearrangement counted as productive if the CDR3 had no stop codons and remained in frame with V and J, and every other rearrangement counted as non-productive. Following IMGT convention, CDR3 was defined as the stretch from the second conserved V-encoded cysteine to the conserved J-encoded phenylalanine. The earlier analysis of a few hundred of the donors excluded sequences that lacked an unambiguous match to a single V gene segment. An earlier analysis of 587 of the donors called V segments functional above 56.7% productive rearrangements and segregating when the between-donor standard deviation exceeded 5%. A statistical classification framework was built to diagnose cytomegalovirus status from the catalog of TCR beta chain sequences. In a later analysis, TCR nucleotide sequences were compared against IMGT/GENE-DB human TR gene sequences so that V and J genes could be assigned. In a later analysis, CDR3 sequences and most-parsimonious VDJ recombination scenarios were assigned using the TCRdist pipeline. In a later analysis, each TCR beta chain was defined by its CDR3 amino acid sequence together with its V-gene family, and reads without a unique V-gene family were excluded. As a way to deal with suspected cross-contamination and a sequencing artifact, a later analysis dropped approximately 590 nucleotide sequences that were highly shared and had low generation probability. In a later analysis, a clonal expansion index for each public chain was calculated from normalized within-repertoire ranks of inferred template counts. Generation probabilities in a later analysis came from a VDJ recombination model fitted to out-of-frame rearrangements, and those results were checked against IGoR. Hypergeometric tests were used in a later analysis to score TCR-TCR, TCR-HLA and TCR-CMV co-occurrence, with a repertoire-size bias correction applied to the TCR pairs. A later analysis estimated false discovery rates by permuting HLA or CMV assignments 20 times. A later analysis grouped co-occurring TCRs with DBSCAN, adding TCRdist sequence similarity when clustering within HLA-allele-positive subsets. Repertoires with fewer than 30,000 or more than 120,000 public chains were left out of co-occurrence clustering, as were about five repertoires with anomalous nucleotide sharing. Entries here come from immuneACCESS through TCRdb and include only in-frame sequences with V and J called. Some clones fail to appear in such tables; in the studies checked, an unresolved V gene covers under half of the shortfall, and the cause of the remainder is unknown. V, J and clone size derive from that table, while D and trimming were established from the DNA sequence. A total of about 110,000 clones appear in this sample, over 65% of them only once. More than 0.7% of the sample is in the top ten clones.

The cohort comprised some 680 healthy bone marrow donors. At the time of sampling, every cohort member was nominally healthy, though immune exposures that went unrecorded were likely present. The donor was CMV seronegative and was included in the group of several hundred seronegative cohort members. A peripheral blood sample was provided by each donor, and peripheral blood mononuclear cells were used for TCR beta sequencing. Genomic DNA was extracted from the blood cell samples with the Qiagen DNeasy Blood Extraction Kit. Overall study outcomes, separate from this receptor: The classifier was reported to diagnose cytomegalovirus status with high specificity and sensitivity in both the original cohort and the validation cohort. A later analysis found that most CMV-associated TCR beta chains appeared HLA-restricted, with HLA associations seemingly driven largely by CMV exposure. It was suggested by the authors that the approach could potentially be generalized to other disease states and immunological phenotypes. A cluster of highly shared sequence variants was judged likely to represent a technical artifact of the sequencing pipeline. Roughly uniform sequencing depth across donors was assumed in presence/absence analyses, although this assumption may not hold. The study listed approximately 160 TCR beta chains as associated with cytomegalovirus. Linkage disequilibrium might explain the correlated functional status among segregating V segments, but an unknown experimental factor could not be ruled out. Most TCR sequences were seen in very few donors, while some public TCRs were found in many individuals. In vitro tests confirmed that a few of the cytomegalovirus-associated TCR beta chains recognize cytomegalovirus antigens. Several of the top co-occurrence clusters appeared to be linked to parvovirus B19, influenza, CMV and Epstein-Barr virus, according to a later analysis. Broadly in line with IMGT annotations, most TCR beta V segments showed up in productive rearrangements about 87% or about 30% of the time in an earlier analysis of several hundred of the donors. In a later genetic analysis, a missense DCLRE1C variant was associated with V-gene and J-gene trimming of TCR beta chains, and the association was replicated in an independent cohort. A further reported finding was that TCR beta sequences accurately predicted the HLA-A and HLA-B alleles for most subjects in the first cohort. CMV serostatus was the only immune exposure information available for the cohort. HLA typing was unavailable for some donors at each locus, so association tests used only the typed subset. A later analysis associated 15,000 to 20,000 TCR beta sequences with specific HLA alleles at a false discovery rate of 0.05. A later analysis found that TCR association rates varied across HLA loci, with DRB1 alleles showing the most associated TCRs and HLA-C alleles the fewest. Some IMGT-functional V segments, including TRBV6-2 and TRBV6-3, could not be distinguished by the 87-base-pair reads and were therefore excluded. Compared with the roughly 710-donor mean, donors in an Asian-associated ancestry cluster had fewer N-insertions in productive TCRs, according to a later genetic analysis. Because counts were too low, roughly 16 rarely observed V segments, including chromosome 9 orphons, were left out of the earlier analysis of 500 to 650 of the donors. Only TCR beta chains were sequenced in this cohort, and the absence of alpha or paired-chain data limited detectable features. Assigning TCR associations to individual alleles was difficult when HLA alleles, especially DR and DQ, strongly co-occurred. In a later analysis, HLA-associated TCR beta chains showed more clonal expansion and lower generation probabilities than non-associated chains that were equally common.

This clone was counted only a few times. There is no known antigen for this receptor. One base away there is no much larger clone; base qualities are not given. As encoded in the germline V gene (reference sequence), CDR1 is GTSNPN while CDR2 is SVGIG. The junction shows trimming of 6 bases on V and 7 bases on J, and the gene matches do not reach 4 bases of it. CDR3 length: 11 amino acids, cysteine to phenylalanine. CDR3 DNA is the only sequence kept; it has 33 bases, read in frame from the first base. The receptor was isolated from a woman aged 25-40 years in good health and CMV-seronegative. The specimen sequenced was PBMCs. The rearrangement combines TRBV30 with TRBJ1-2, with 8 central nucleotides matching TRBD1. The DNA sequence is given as TGTGCCTGTGGACAGGGTGGTGGCTACACCTTC. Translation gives CACGQGGGYTF.